The sequence of this T cell receptor beta chain was determined in a study of a mutant IDH1 vaccine in newly diagnosed glioma. Details on this clone: The antigen is undetermined.

Produced via immunoSEQ multiplex PCR; TCRdb's table is partial and in-frame only. The sample has 90,000 to 95,000 clones; about 80% are singletons. J gave up 4 bases and V 4 bases, and 7 bases lay outside the gene matches. CDR3 size: 15 residues. The germline V gene encodes CDR1 LGHNT and CDR2 FRNRAP. The time point is: baseline, week 1 (first vaccination visit). As to treatment: pre-vaccination baseline after standard-of-care therapy. New WHO grade 3 or 4 astrocytomas that were IDH1-mutant and ATRX-lost occurred in the donors. Study-wide results and limits: Detectable vaccine-induced immune responses arose in more than 85% of patients. Pseudoprogression apparently lacked any relation to changes in top peripheral T cell clonotypes.

V gene TRBV12-5 combines with J gene TRBJ2-1; the match to TRBD2 covers 7 bases. The specimen was PBMCs, collected from a glioma patient treated with radiotherapy, temozolomide or both. The clonotype was recovered from a woman aged 50 to 60 with glioma. CDR3 DNA sequence: TGTGCTAGTGGTTCGTCCGGGGGGAATTACAATGAGCAGTTCTTC. As protein: CASGSSGGNYNEQFF.